This T cell receptor beta chain stems from a study of T cells in Graves' hyperthyroidism and ophthalmopathy. Hyperthyroidism was newly diagnosed in patients aged 18 to 65 (duration under 2 months). Amplification of TCR beta CDR3 regions was performed using RNA transcripts as template. The primer set for the first-round RT-PCR of the TCR CDR3 was HTBI. A single record per CDR3 protein comes from TCRdb applying MiXCR to the multiplex PCR reads. Here the sample spans more than 300,000 distinct CDR3 sequences, about 18% being singletons. CDR3 length equals 15 residues. V lost 1 base, J lost 4 bases, and 11 bases lay in between. Germline CDR1 and CDR2: SGHRS and YFSETQ. This clonotype was recorded many times.

The sequence came from a woman in her twenties or thirties with Graves' hyperthyroidism that later progressed to Graves' ophthalmopathy. The chain carries TRBV5-1 and TRBJ2-2; the D call may be TRBD1 or TRBD2 (5 bases each). The specimen was blood. The CDR3 DNA sequence: TGCGCCAGCAGCTTGTGGGGGTCGTCCACCGGGGAGCTGTTTTTT. Translation: CASSLWGSSTGELFF.